The rows below give T cell receptor beta chains drawn from one sample of a study of blood T cell repertoires in COVID-19. The table came from immunoSEQ multiplex PCR; TCRdb's copy has only in-frame clones and leaves some out. This table has 450,000 or so clones, around 91% appearing once. Sequencing input: peripheral blood. Receptor source: a woman in her 40s with COVID-19, enrolled during active disease. Each CDR3 is given with its conserved first and last residue. A D gene is named only where the DNA matches it firmly. The size field is filled for only some rows; it gives once, few, many or a size class.

V gene	clone size	J gene	D gene	CDR3 protein	CDR3 DNA
TRBV9	.	TRBJ2-3	TRBD2	CASSPGASGRTDTQYF	TGTGCCAGCAGCCCCGGGGCTAGCGGGCGCACAGATACGCAGTATTTT
TRBV9	.	TRBJ1-2	TRBD1	CASSEGTALYGYTF	TGTGCCAGCAGCGAGGGGACAGCTCTCTATGGCTACACCTTC
TRBV18	.	TRBJ2-7	.	CASSPAQGYEQYF	TGTGCCAGCTCTCCTGCTCAGGGCTACGAGCAGTACTTC
TRBV6-2/TRBV6-3	.	TRBJ2-3	TRBD2	CASSYSLSRGSGGGTDTQYF	TGTGCCAGCAGTTACTCGCTCTCCAGGGGAAGCGGGGGGGGCACAGATACGCAGTATTTT
TRBV4-1	.	TRBJ2-2	TRBD1	CASSQRTGGPGELFF	TGCGCCAGCAGCCAAAGGACAGGGGGGCCCGGGGAGCTGTTTTTT
TRBV27	.	TRBJ2-2	TRBD2	CASSTDGNSGGRRELFF	TGTGCCAGCAGCACGGACGGGAATAGTGGCGGGAGAAGAGAGCTGTTTTTT
TRBV11-2	.	TRBJ1-2	TRBD1	CASSYRTGAVYGYTF	TGTGCCAGCAGCTATCGGACAGGGGCTGTCTATGGCTACACCTTC
TRBV24-1	.	TRBJ2-1	.	CASRANNEQFF	TGTGCCAGCCGAGCTAACAATGAGCAGTTCTTC
TRBV6-6	.	TRBJ1-2	TRBD1	CASSSTGYGYTF	TGTGCCAGCAGTTCGACAGGGTATGGCTACACCTTC
TRBV4-1	.	TRBJ1-4	.	CASSQDPVTNEKLFF	TGCGCCAGCAGCCAAGATCCGGTAACTAATGAAAAACTGTTTTTT
TRBV5-1	.	TRBJ1-2	.	CASSFDQGSYGYTF	TGCGCCAGCAGTTTCGACCAGGGATCTTATGGCTACACCTTC
TRBV4-2	.	TRBJ1-1	.	CASSQVGRGYTEAFF	TGTGCCAGCAGCCAAGTTGGGCGGGGCTACACTGAAGCTTTCTTT
TRBV28	.	TRBJ1-6	.	CATRAGSSYNSPLHF	TGTGCCACCCGAGCCGGGAGCTCCTATAATTCACCCCTCCACTTT
TRBV9	.	TRBJ2-1	TRBD1	CASSLDWDSSYNEQFF	TGTGCCAGCAGCTTAGACTGGGACAGCTCATACAATGAGCAGTTCTTC
TRBV18	few	TRBJ1-6	.	CASSPQQDNSPLHF	TGTGCCAGCTCACCGCAGCAGGATAATTCACCCCTCCACTTT
TRBV12-3/TRBV12-4	few	TRBJ1-2	TRBD1	CASSTGVGYTF	TGTGCCAGCAGTACAGGGGTAGGCTACACCTTC
TRBV28	.	TRBJ2-2	TRBD1	CAITSTGPGELFF	TGTGCCATCACATCGACAGGGCCCGGGGAGCTGTTTTTT
TRBV7-9	.	TRBJ1-1	TRBD1	CASSSGQGGSESEAFF	TGTGCCAGCAGCTCAGGACAGGGTGGGTCCGAGTCTGAAGCTTTCTTT
TRBV10-3	.	TRBJ1-2	TRBD1	CAIRKGQGDGYTF	TGTGCCATCAGGAAGGGACAGGGAGATGGCTACACCTTC
TRBV5-1	.	TRBJ1-1	TRBD1	CASSSGQGNTEAFF	TGCGCCAGCAGCTCGGGACAGGGGAACACTGAAGCTTTCTTT
TRBV7-2	.	TRBJ1-1	TRBD1	CASSRTGKRTEAFF	TGTGCCAGCAGCCGGACAGGGAAGAGGACTGAAGCTTTCTTT
TRBV29-1	.	TRBJ1-1	.	CSVVDGHENTEAFF	TGCAGCGTCGTGGATGGGCACGAGAACACTGAAGCTTTCTTT
TRBV5-1	.	TRBJ2-3	.	CASSFPESTDTQYF	TGCGCCAGCAGCTTTCCCGAGAGCACAGATACGCAGTATTTT
TRBV19	.	TRBJ2-7	.	CASRGSYEQYF	TGTGCCAGCAGAGGGTCCTACGAGCAGTACTTC
TRBV7-8	.	TRBJ1-6	.	CASKTETGVNSPLHF	TGTGCCAGCAAGACCGAGACAGGAGTTAATTCACCCCTCCACTTT
TRBV7-3	.	TRBJ2-1	TRBD2	CASSQTSGGYNEQFF	TGTGCCAGCAGCCAGACTAGCGGGGGGTACAATGAGCAGTTCTTC
TRBV19	.	TRBJ1-5	.	CASRGGRQGLKPQHF	TGTGCCAGTAGGGGGGGGCGGCAGGGGCTAAAGCCCCAGCATTTT
TRBV5-4	.	TRBJ2-7	TRBD1	CASSLEGDSREQYF	TGTGCCAGCAGCTTGGAGGGGGACAGTCGCGAGCAGTACTTC
TRBV28	.	TRBJ1-1	.	CASRAHPLNTEAFF	TGTGCCAGCAGGGCCCACCCACTGAACACTGAAGCTTTCTTT
TRBV28	.	TRBJ2-3	.	CASSPRAFTDTQYF	TGTGCCAGCAGCCCCAGGGCGTTCACAGATACGCAGTATTTT
TRBV7-3	.	TRBJ2-7	.	CASSPGGPGAGEQYF	TGTGCCAGCAGTCCAGGAGGGCCTGGGGCGGGTGAGCAGTACTTC
TRBV6-2/TRBV6-3	.	TRBJ1-5	.	CASSQNRPGVGQPQHF	TGTGCCAGCAGCCAAAATCGGCCAGGTGTGGGTCAGCCCCAGCATTTT
TRBV29-1	.	TRBJ1-4	.	CSVKGQTEKLFF	TGCAGCGTTAAGGGGCAGACTGAAAAACTGTTTTTT
TRBV3-1/TRBV3-2	.	TRBJ2-5	.	CASEQLGGQETQYF	TGTGCCAGCGAGCAACTTGGCGGACAAGAGACCCAGTACTTC
TRBV19	.	TRBJ1-2	TRBD1	CASQIPGQIYGYTF	TGTGCCAGTCAAATTCCGGGACAGATCTATGGCTACACCTTC
TRBV5-6	.	TRBJ1-1	.	CASSLASGAAFF	TGTGCCAGCAGCTTGGCTTCTGGGGCGGCTTTCTTT
TRBV3-1/TRBV3-2	once	TRBJ1-6	.	CASSHPGQGPYNSPLHF	TGTGCCAGCAGCCACCCTGGGCAGGGGCCCTATAATTCACCCCTCCACTTT
TRBV2	.	TRBJ1-5	TRBD1	CASSPAGTDNQPQHF	TGTGCCAGCAGCCCTGCCGGGACAGATAATCAGCCCCAGCATTTT
TRBV12-3/TRBV12-4	.	TRBJ1-5	.	CASSLAGDQPQHF	TGTGCCAGCAGTTTAGCAGGGGATCAGCCCCAGCATTTT
TRBV28	.	TRBJ1-2	.	CASTRELRYTF	TGTGCCAGCACCAGGGAATTGCGCTACACCTTC
TRBV14	.	TRBJ2-1	.	CASSLRGTKNEQFF	TGTGCCAGCAGCCTAAGGGGCACAAAGAATGAGCAGTTCTTC
TRBV28	.	TRBJ2-1	TRBD2	CASRDGLAGVYNEQFF	TGTGCCAGCAGGGATGGACTAGCGGGAGTGTACAATGAGCAGTTCTTC
TRBV12-3/TRBV12-4	.	TRBJ1-1	.	CASSRGTEAFF	TGTGCCAGCAGTAGGGGGACTGAAGCTTTCTTT
TRBV19	once	TRBJ1-6	.	CASTSDSSYNSPLHF	TGTGCCAGTACTAGCGACAGCTCCTATAATTCACCCCTCCACTTT
TRBV29-1	.	TRBJ2-3	TRBD2	CSVDGLAGNTQYF	TGCAGCGTTGACGGGCTAGCGGGCAATACGCAGTATTTT